The 8 T cell receptor beta chains below come from one sample, sequenced in a study of OX40 agonist ivuxolimab in advanced cancers. TCRdb's copy holds only in-frame clones and misses some; the assay was immunoSEQ multiplex PCR. The data contain roughly 69,000 clones, 85% to 95% of them singletons. The sequences come from CD4+ or CD8+ T cells sorted from blood, collected in a trial of the OX40 agonist ivuxolimab. The receptors shown here come from an adult with an advanced solid tumor such as melanoma, head and neck, liver or kidney cancer.

The chain recombines TRBV5-1 with TRBJ2-1, with 7 nucleotides matching TRBD2. Trimming removed 3 bases from V and 6 bases from J; junction bases left unmatched: 12. Germline CDR1 SGHRS, CDR2 YFSETQ. The CDR3 loop spans 16 amino acids. In DNA form, the CDR3 reads TGCGCCAGCAGCTACAGCCCACCGGGACTATCCAATGAGCAGTTCTTC. Translating it yields CASSYSPPGLSNEQFF.

Comments on this clone: Relative to the germline gene, one junction end is altered; a read error may explain this. The gene calls are TRBV6-5 and TRBJ1-1, with D possibly matching TRBD1 (5 bases). The germline gives CDR1 MNHEY, CDR2 SVGAGI. The CDR3 contains 16 residues. The CDR3 bases are TGTGCCAGCAGCTACTGGGGGAAGGGAATTAACACTGAAGCTTTCTTT. This sequence encodes CASSYWGKGINTEAFF.

This clone was picked up one time. V usage is TRBV5-1 and J usage is TRBJ2-1; D is uncertain. CDR1 is SGHRS, CDR2 YFSETQ, per germline. This CDR3 region has 14 residues. Between the trimmed V and J ends, which lost 0 bases and 0 bases, there was a span of 4 bases. The CDR3 coding sequence is TGCGCCAGCAGCTTGGAAAGCTCCTACAATGAGCAGTTCTTC. The encoded protein is CASSLESSYNEQFF.

The chain has TRBV6-5 and TRBJ1-1, with a possible D match to TRBD1 (6 bases). Germline CDR1 and CDR2: MNHEY and SVGAGI. Trimming pared 3 bases from V and 5 bases from J, leaving 16 bases between. The CDR3 is 15 residues long. CDR3 in DNA: TGTGCCAGCAGTTATGGTCAGGGGATAGGGACTGAAGCTTTCTTT. Translated, it gives CASSYGQGIGTEAFF.

This chain uses TRBV5-1 with TRBJ1-1, with a possible D match to TRBD1 (5 bases). Germline V gene data show CDR1 as SGHRS and CDR2 as YFSETQ. V was clipped by 0 bases and J by 0 bases, with 9 bases between them. CDR3 length equals 15 residues. Written as DNA, the CDR3 is TGCGCCAGCAGCTTGGTAGACAGCCTGAACACTGAAGCTTTCTTT. It yields the protein CASSLVDSLNTEAFF.

The chain combines TRBV30 with TRBJ1-4; D is possibly TRBD1 (6 bases). The V end lost 3 bases, the J end lost 10 bases, and 21 bases lay between the germline ends. CDR1 is GTSNPN and CDR2 is SVGIG in the germline V gene (reference sequence). The CDR3 has 15 amino acids. The CDR3 is CAWSRPGQGLGKLFF. The CDR3 region has the DNA TGTGCCTGGAGCCGGCCGGGACAAGGATTGGGAAAACTGTTTTTT.

This clone was observed a single time. The V gene is TRBV6-1, the J gene TRBJ2-3; unclear D gene. Germline V gene sequence: CDR1 MNHNS, CDR2 SASEGT. The CDR3 contains 13 residues. Trimming removed 8 bases from V and 2 bases from J, with 11 bases in between. The CDR3 region has the DNA TGTGCCAGCCCGGCAGGTAACACAGATACGCAGTATTTT. Protein product: CASPAGNTDTQYF.

V usage is TRBV19 and J usage is TRBJ1-5; D is ambiguous. Germline values: CDR1 LNHDA, CDR2 SQIVND (reference sequence). The CDR3 extends over 13 amino acids. V lost 7 bases, J lost 2 bases, and 9 bases lay in between. CDR3 protein: CASTETRNQPQHF. CDR3 sequence (DNA): TGTGCCAGTACGGAGACACGCAATCAGCCCCAGCATTTT.